What follows describes a single T cell receptor beta chain. Its target antigen remains unknown. Base qualities were left out, and no much larger clone turns up one base away. The time point label, read with the paper, signifies: baseline before first vaccination. Samples from vaccinated people were obtained from the UK trials COV001 and COV002, which included a single-blind randomized controlled phase 2/3 trial of AZD1222 (ChAdOx1 nCoV-19) in healthy adults. For TCRbeta chain sequencing, PBMC samples were collected from trial participants at day 0 and at day 28 after the second dose. From a lookup of the germline V gene, CDR1 and CDR2 are SGHNT and YENEEA. Measured from the cysteine to the phenylalanine, the CDR3 is 15 residues long. Just CDR3 DNA is preserved here, 45 bases in frame from base 1. At the junction V is shortened by 6 bases and J by 6 bases, with 18 bases in between. This sample is part of a study of T cell responses to AZD1222 COVID-19 vaccine (dated by TCRdb to about 2021). Describing the broader study: AZD1222 recipients given second doses at about 4 weeks or at about 12 weeks were pooled, since spike-specific TCR depth and breadth were not found to differ between the two schedules. TCR sequencing covered approximately 230 trial participants: some 210 given two doses of AZD1222 and approximately 26 given two doses of MenACWY control vaccine. Trial participants were enrolled into age subgroups of 18-55, 56-69 and 70-plus years, which contained approximately 150, 30 and 60 TCR-sequenced participants, respectively.

Broad study findings and their caveats: After two AZD1222 doses, spike-specific TCR breadth and depth were significantly higher than at day 0 and than in MenACWY recipients. Only 5 to 7 AZD1222 recipients were SARS-CoV-2 seropositive at baseline, limiting conclusions about previously exposed vaccinees. Most participants were white British and females outnumbered males, and the authors suggested that clonal diversity may have been underestimated. Because no day 14 peak-response samples were available, the repertoires could be characterized only after the peak T cell response. The 56-69-year group was small, and its depth increase did not reach significance, likely because of low power. Reportedly, almost half of the unique spike-specific TCRs recognized epitopes lying outside the regions that are mutated in the B.1.351 and B.1.1.7 variants. Vaccine-associated CD4 TCRs spanned the whole spike protein, with dominant responses in regions 160-218 and 743-854.

The CDR3 regions of human TCRbeta chains were analyzed by immunosequencing. The original methods were these. TCRs in the repertoires were matched against a reference library of SARS-CoV-2-specific TCRs that had been generated with the MIRA antigen-specificity platform. Breadth meant the fraction of unique TCRs that were SARS-CoV-2-associated, whereas depth meant the fraction of total T cells that were SARS-CoV-2-associated. Using the MIRA data, every spike-specific TCR was mapped to the spike region that the TCR reacted to and assigned to either a CD4 or a CD8 class. Log10-transformed breadth and depth values were compared by one-way ANOVA with Sidak's multiple comparisons tests. Imported from immuneACCESS, the table was reduced by TCRdb to in-frame sequences with V and J called. These copies leave out some clones; in studies compared against another copy, an unresolved V gene accounts for under half, and the cause of the remainder is not known. V, J and clone size reflect that table, while D and trimming were determined from the DNA. This sample is represented by approximately 100,000 clones; over 75% of them were singletons. The ten largest make up more than 15% of the sample.

Sequenced here: peripheral blood, sampled on day 0 of AZD1222 vaccination. In this chain, TRBV11-3 is recombined with TRBJ2-1, with TRBD2 tentatively as D gene (5 bases match). The source of this sequence is an adult in good health. This receptor carries the CDR3 CASSLNPLVPNEQFF. The sequenced DNA: TGTGCCAGCAGTTTAAACCCACTAGTCCCCAATGAGCAGTTCTTC.